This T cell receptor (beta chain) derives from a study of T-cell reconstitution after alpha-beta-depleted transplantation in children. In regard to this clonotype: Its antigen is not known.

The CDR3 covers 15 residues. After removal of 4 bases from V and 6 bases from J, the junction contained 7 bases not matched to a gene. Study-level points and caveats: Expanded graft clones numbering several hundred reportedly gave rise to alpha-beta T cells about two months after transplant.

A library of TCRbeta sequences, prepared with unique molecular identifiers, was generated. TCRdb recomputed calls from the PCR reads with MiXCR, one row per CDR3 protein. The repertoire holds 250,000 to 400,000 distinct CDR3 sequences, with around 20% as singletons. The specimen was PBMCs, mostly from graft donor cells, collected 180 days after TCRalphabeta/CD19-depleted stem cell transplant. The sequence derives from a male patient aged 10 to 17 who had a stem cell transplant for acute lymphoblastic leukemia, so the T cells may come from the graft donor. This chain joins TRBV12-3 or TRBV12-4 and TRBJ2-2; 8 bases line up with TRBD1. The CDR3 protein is CASSYPRDRPGELFF. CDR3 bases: TGTGCCAGCAGTTACCCGAGGGACAGGCCCGGGGAGCTGTTTTTT.